A single sample is the source of the 3 T cell receptor beta chains below, sequenced in a study of response to subunit inactivated influenza vaccine. TCRdb analysed the RT-PCR reads with MiXCR anew, one entry per CDR3 protein. Altogether around 750,000 distinct CDR3 sequences are present, approximately 22% being singletons, with the ten largest covering 9.5% to 13%. The sample was PBMCs from blood, taken roughly 5 days after vaccination. The receptors derive from a man in his fifties who received an inactivated influenza vaccine.

This clonotype came up a few times. This rearrangement joins TRBV5-5 to TRBJ1-1, with a weak D call TRBD1 (6 bases). The V gene lost 0 bases and the J gene lost 13 bases, with 16 bases spanning the gap. The germline gives CDR1 SGHKS, CDR2 YYEKEE (reference sequence). The CDR3 sequence is 13 residues long. CDR3 in DNA: TGTGCCAGCAGCTTGGCCCGGACAGCCAAAGGTTTCTTT. Translating gives CASSLARTAKGFF.

This clonotype has a handful of counts. The chain has TRBV20-1 and TRBJ2-1, with 10 bases that match TRBD2. Germline V CDR1 and CDR2: DFQATT, SNEGSKA (reference sequence). The CDR3 has 16 amino acids. With V trimmed by 0 bases and J by 1 base, 3 bases remained unmatched. The DNA for the CDR3 is TGCAGTGCTAGAGATCCTAGCGGGGGATCCTACAATGAGCAGTTCTTC. Protein product: CSARDPSGGSYNEQFF.

A single count supports this clonotype. The chain employs TRBV15 and TRBJ2-7; TRBD1 matches 8 bases. The V segment lost 3 bases and the J segment 3 bases; nucleotides outside the gene matches: 4. This CDR3 comprises 14 residues. Germline V gene data show CDR1 as LNHNV and CDR2 as YYDKDF (reference sequence). The DNA of the CDR3 is TGTGCCACCAGCAGGGACAGGGTCAACTACGAGCAGTACTTC. This codes for CATSRDRVNYEQYF.